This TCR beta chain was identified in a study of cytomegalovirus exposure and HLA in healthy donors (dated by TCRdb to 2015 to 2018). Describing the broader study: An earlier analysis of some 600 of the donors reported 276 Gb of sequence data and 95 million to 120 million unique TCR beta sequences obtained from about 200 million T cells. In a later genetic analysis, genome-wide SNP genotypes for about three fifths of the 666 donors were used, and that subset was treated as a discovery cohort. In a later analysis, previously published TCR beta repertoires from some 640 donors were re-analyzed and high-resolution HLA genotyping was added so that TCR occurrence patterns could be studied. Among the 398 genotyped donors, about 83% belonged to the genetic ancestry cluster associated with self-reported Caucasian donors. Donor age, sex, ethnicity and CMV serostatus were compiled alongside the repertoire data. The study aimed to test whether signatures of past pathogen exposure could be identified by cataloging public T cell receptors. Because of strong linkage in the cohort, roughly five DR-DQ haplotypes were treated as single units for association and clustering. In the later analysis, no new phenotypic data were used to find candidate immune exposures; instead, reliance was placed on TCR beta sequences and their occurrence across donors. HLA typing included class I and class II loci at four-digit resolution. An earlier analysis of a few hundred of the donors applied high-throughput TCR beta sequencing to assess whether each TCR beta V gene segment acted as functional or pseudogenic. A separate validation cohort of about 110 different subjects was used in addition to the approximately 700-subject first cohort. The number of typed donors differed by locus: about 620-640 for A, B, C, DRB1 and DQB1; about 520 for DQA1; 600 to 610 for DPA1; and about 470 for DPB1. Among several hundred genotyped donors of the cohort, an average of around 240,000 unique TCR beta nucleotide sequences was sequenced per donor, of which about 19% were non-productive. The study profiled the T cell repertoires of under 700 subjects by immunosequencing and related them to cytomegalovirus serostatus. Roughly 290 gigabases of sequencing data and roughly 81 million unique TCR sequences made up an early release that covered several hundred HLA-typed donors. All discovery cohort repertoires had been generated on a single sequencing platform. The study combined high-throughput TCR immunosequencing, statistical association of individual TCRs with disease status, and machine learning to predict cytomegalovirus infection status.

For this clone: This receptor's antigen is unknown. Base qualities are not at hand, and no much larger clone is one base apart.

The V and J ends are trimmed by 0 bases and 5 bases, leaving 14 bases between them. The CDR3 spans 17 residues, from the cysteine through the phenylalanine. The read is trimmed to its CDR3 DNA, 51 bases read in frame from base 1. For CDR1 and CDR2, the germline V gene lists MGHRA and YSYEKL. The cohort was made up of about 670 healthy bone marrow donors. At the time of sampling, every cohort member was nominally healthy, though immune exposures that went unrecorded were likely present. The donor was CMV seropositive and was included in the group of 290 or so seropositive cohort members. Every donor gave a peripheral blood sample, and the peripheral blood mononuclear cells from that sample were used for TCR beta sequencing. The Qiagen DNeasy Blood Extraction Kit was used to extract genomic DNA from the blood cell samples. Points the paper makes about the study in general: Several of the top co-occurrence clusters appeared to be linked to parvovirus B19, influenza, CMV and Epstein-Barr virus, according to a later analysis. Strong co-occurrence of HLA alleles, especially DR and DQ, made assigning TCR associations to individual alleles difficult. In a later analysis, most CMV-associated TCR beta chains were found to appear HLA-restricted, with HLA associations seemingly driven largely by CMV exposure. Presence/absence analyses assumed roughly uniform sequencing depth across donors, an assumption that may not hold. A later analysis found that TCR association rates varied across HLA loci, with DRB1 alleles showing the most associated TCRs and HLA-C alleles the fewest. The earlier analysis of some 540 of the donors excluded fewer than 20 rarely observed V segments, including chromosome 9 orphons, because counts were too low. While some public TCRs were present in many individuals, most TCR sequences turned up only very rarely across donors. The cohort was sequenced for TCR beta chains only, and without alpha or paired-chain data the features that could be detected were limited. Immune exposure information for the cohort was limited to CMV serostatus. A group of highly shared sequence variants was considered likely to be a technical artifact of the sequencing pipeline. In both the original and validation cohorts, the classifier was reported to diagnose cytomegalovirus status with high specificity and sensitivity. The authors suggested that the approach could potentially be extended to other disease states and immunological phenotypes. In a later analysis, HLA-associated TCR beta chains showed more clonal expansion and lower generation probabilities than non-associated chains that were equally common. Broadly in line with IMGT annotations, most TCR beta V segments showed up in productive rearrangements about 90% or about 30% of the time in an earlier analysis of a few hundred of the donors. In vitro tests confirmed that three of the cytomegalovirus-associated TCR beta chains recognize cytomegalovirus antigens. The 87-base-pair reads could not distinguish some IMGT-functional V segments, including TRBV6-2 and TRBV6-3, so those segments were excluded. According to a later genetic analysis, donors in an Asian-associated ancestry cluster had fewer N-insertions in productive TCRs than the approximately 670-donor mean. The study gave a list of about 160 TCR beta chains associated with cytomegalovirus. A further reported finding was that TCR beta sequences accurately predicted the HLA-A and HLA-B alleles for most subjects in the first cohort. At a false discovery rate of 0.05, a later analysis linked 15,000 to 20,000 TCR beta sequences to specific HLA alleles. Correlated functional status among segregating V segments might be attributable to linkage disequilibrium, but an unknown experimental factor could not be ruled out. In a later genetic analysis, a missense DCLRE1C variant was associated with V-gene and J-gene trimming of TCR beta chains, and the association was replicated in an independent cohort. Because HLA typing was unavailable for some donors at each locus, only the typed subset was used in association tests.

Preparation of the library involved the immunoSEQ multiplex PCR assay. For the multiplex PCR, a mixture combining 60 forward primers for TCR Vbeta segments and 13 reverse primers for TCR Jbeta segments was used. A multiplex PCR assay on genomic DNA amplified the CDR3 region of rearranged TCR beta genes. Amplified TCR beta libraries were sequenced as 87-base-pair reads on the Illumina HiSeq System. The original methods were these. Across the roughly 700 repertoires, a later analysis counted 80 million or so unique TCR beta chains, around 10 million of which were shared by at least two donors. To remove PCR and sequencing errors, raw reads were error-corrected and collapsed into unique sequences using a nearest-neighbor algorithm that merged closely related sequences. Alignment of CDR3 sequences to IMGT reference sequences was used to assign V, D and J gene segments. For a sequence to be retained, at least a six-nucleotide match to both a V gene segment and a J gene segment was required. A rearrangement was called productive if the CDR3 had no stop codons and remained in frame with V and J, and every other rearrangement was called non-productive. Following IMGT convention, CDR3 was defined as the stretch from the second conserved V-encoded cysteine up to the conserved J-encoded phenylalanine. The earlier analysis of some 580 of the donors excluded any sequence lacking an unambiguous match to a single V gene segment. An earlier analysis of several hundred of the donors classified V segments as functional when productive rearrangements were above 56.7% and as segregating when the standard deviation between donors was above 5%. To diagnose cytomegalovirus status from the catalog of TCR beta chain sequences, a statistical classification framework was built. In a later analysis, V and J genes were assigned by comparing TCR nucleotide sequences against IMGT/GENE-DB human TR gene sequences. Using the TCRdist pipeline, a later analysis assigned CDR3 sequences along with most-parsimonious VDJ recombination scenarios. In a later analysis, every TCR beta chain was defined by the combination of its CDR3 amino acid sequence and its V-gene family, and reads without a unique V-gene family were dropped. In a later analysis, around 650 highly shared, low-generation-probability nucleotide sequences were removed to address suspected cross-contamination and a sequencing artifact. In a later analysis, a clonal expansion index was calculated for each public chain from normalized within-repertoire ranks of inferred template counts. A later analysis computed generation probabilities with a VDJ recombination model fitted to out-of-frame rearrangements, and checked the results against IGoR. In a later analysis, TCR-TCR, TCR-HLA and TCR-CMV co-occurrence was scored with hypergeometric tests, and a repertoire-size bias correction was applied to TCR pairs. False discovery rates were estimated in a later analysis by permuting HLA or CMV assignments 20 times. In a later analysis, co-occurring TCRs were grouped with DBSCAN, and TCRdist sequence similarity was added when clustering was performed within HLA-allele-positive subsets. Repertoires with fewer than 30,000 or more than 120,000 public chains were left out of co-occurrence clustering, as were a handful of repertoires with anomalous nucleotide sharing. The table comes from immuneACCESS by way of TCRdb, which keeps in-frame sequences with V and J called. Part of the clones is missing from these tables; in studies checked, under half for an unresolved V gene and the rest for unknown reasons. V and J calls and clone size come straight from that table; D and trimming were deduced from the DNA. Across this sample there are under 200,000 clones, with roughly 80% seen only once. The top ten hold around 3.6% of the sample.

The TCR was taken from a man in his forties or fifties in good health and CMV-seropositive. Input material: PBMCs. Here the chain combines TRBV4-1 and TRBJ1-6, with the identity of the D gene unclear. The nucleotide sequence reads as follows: TGCGCCAGCAGCCAAGACCCCATTCAGGTTGATAATTCACCCCTCCACTTT. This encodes CASSQDPIQVDNSPLHF.